Here is one T cell receptor (beta chain) with its context. Its target is unknown. The CDR3 regions of TCR beta were amplified from RNA transcripts. The primer set for the first-round RT-PCR of the TCR CDR3 was HTBI. TCRdb reprocessed the multiplex PCR reads with MiXCR, giving one entry per CDR3 protein. Among 300,000 to 400,000 distinct CDR3 sequences, about 20% were seen once, and the ten largest hold around 47%. This entry is derived from a study of T cells in Graves' hyperthyroidism and ophthalmopathy. Study-wide background: Pretreatment peripheral blood was obtained at initial diagnosis. Whole-study results and caveats: Ophthalmopathy was identified by the model a median about six months ahead of onset.

V dropped 3 bases and J dropped 6; count of bases not matched to a gene: 12. This CDR3 is 16 amino acids long. Germline-derived CDR1 and CDR2 are LNHDA and SQIVND (reference sequence). Patients aged 18 to 65 had newly diagnosed hyperthyroidism of under 2 months' duration. Diagnostic decisions used clinical symptoms, serum thyroxine and TRAb, thyroid ultrasound and orbital computed tomography. The clonotype comes from a woman between 50 and 59 years old with Graves' hyperthyroidism. Sequencing input: blood. The chain has TRBV19 and TRBJ2-3, with TRBD1 identical over 7 bases. CDR3: CASSIQSGQLADTQYF. DNA for the CDR3: TGTGCCAGTAGTATTCAATCGGGACAGCTGGCGGATACGCAGTATTTT.